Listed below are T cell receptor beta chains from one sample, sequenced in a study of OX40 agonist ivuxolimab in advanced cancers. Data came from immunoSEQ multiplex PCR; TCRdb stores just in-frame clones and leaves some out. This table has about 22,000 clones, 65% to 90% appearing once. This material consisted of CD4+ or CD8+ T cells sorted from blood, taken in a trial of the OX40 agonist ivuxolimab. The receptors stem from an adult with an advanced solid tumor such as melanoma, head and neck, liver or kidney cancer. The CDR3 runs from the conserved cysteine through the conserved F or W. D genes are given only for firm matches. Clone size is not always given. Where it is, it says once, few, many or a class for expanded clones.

DNA: TGTGCCAGCAGTCTGAGATTATCGGGCACAGATACGCAGTATTTT
CDR3: CASSLRLSGTDTQYF
D: NA
J: TRBJ2-3
size: NA
V: TRBV7-2

DNA: TGTGCCAGTAGTATCTTGGCAGGAGCTAGCACAGATACGCAGTATTTT
CDR3: CASSILAGASTDTQYF
D: NA
J: TRBJ2-3
size: NA
V: TRBV19

DNA: TGTGCCATCAGTGAAGTCGAGGGGGCGTTTGTAGAGACCCAGTACTTC
CDR3: CAISEVEGAFVETQYF
D: TRBD1
J: TRBJ2-5
size: NA
V: TRBV10-3

DNA: TGTGCCAGCAGCTCTATGGGCCGCCAAGAGACCCAGTACTTC
CDR3: CASSSMGRQETQYF
D: NA
J: TRBJ2-5
size: NA
V: TRBV5-6

DNA: TGTGCCAGCAGCCCGAAGGGTGCCGAGCAGTACTTC
CDR3: CASSPKGAEQYF
D: NA
J: TRBJ2-7
size: NA
V: TRBV7-8

DNA: TGCGCCAGCCAAGACAGTGGCGGGAGCTCCTACGAGCAGTACTTC
CDR3: CASQDSGGSSYEQYF
D: TRBD2
J: TRBJ2-7
size: NA
V: TRBV5-1

DNA: TGTGCCAGCAGCATACAGACTCGGTTCTCTGGGGCCAACGTCCTGACTTTC
CDR3: CASSIQTRFSGANVLTF
D: NA
J: TRBJ2-6
size: NA
V: TRBV13

DNA: TGCGCCAGCAGTGAGTCGGGGACTAGCGGGAGGGCTTACTTC
CDR3: CASSESGTSGRAYF
D: TRBD2
J: TRBJ2-7
size: once
V: TRBV10-2

DNA: TGTGCCAGCGCTAGCGGGGGGGCCTTGAATGAGCAGTTCTTC
CDR3: CASASGGALNEQFF
D: TRBD2
J: TRBJ2-1
size: NA
V: TRBV27

DNA: TGTGCCAGCAGCACGACTGGACTCACTGAAGCTTTCTTT
CDR3: CASSTTGLTEAFF
D: NA
J: TRBJ1-1
size: NA
V: TRBV7-2

DNA: TGCAGCGTCTGGGGGGGGCTGAACTATGGCTACACCTTC
CDR3: CSVWGGLNYGYTF
D: NA
J: TRBJ1-2
size: NA
V: TRBV29-1

DNA: TGTGCCAGCAGCTTAGGGACAGGGGAAAATTCACCCCTCCACTTT
CDR3: CASSLGTGENSPLHF
D: TRBD1
J: TRBJ1-6
size: few
V: TRBV11-3

DNA: TGTGCCAGCAGCCAAGATATGGAGAAACAGTTCTTC
CDR3: CASSQDMEKQFF
D: NA
J: TRBJ2-1
size: NA
V: TRBV4-2

DNA: TGTGCCAGCAGCCAAGCGGGGGTCGAGCAGTACTTC
CDR3: CASSQAGVEQYF
D: TRBD2
J: TRBJ2-7
size: NA
V: TRBV6-6

DNA: TGTGCCAGCAGTGTCGGGACTTACGAGCAGTACTTC
CDR3: CASSVGTYEQYF
D: NA
J: TRBJ2-7
size: NA
V: TRBV6-1

DNA: TGTGCCAGCAGCTCGATGACAGGGCCCCCTTACAATGAGCAGTTCTTC
CDR3: CASSSMTGPPYNEQFF
D: TRBD1
J: TRBJ2-1
size: NA
V: TRBV5-4

DNA: TGTGCCAGCATTATAGCGGGCGGAAATGAGCAGTTCTTC
CDR3: CASIIAGGNEQFF
D: TRBD2
J: TRBJ2-1
size: NA
V: TRBV6-1

DNA: TGTGCCAGAACAGGAGCTGGGGCCAACGTCCTGACTTTC
CDR3: CARTGAGANVLTF
D: NA
J: TRBJ2-6
size: NA
V: TRBV2

DNA: TGTGCCAGCAGCTTAGGCGATACACGACAGGAAGCTTTCTTT
CDR3: CASSLGDTRQEAFF
D: NA
J: TRBJ1-1
size: NA
V: TRBV7-9

DNA: TGTGCCAGCAGCCGACCCGGGACAGGGAAGAACACTGAAGCTTTCTTT
CDR3: CASSRPGTGKNTEAFF
D: TRBD1
J: TRBJ1-1
size: NA
V: TRBV7-8

DNA: TGTGCCAGCAGCTCCGATAGCGGGAGGGCCGGTGAGCAGTTCTTC
CDR3: CASSSDSGRAGEQFF
D: TRBD2
J: TRBJ2-1
size: NA
V: TRBV7-6

DNA: TGTGCCAGCAGTGAAGATGGCTTGGGGGAGGGAGCTTTCTTT
CDR3: CASSEDGLGEGAFF
D: NA
J: TRBJ1-1
size: NA
V: TRBV2

DNA: TGTGCCAGCAGTCCTATTCACAGCACTGAAGCTTTCTTT
CDR3: CASSPIHSTEAFF
D: NA
J: TRBJ1-1
size: NA
V: TRBV27